Following are 13 T cell receptor beta chains from one sample sequenced in a study of blood T cell repertoires in COVID-19. Generated by immunoSEQ multiplex PCR, the TCRdb table keeps only in-frame clones and is missing some. Of a few hundred thousand clones listed, roughly 89% are singletons. The sequenced sample consisted of PBMCs or T cells enriched from blood (not recorded which). The receptors here all came from a young man with acute COVID-19.

The J gene is TRBJ1-2, the V gene TRBV6-1; 9 nucleotides line up with TRBD1. The germline V gene encodes CDR1 MNHNS and CDR2 SASEGT. The CDR3 has 15 residues. V lost 0 bases, J lost 4 bases, and 3 bases stayed unmatched. The DNA of the CDR3 is TGTGCCAGCAGTGAAGCCGGGACAGGGATCTATGGCTACACCTTC. This gives the protein CASSEAGTGIYGYTF.

The chain uses TRBV19 and TRBJ1-4, with 7 bases lining up with TRBD1. The CDR3 totals 14 residues. Per germline, CDR1 LNHDA and CDR2 SQIVND (reference sequence). After removal of 7 bases from V and 7 bases from J, the junction contained 9 bases not matched to a gene. The CDR3 nucleotides read TGTGCCAGTACTCAACAGGGGACCGTTGAAAAACTGTTTTTT. Translation: CASTQQGTVEKLFF.

The CDR3 is CASSYGTGVGEQYF. Written as DNA, the CDR3 is TGTGCCAGCAGTTACGGGACAGGGGTAGGCGAGCAGTACTTC. This chain joins TRBV6-5 and TRBJ2-7; 10 bases align to TRBD1. V trimming: 2 bases; J trimming: 6 bases; junction bases outside the gene matches: 4. Germline V CDR1 and CDR2: MNHEY, SVGAGI. CDR3 length: 14 residues.

The V call is TRBV9, the J call TRBJ2-7, with TRBD1 matching over 10 bases. Unmatched junction bases numbered 20, after V lost 3 bases and J lost 2 bases. Germline assignment: CDR1 SGDLS and CDR2 YYNGEE. This CDR3 comprises 20 residues. In DNA, the CDR3 is TGTGCCAGCAGCGCCCGGGACAGGGGTAAGGAGGATGTAGGCGCCTACGAGCAGTACTTC. This sequence encodes CASSARDRGKEDVGAYEQYF.

A few counts support this clone. This chain connects TRBV6-2 or TRBV6-3 to TRBJ1-1; D is ambiguous. Germline V CDR1 and CDR2: MNHEY, SVGEGT. V lost 2 bases and J 0 bases, leaving 7 bases between the germline ends. The CDR3 runs 14 residues. The CDR3 protein is CASSYGSLNTEAFF. The CDR3 coding sequence is TGTGCCAGCAGTTACGGCAGTTTGAACACTGAAGCTTTCTTT.

The J gene is TRBJ2-5, the V gene TRBV4-1, with TRBD1 matching over 8 bases. V lost 0 bases and J lost 1; bases outside the gene matches: 1. The CDR3 spans 15 residues. The germline V gene has CDR1 MGHRA and CDR2 YSYEKL. The CDR3 nucleotides are TGCGCCAGCAGCCAAGAAACAGGGGGCCAAGAGACCCAGTACTTC. Encoded protein: CASSQETGGQETQYF.

The table lists this clone with a few counts. V and J are TRBV5-1 and TRBJ2-7, with D possibly TRBD1 on 5 matching bases. With 4 bases removed from V and 7 bases from J, the gap between germline ends came to 18 bases. The germline V gene has CDR1 SGHRS and CDR2 YFSETQ. The CDR3 covers 14 residues. The CDR3 protein is CASSPEDRFLEQYF. In DNA, the CDR3 is TGCGCCAGCAGCCCTGAAGACAGATTCTTGGAGCAGTACTTC.

The rearrangement links TRBV7-9 to TRBJ2-5, with 9 nucleotides matching TRBD1. In germline, CDR1 is SEHNR, CDR2 FQNEAQ (reference sequence). V gave up 4 bases and J gave up 4 bases; unmatched junction bases: 7. The CDR3 is 15 residues long. The CDR3 DNA reads TGTGCCAGCAGCTCAACGGGACAGGGAGGAGAGACCCAGTACTTC. Translated: CASSSTGQGGETQYF. Filled out from reference TRBV7-9 and TRBJ2-5, the complete variable domain reads DTGVSQNPRHKITKRGQNVTFRCDPISEHNRLYWYRQTLGQGPEFLTYFQNEAQLEKSRLLSDRFSAERPKGSFSTLEIQRTEQGDSAMYLCASSSTGQGGETQYFGPGTRLLVL.

The V gene is TRBV5-1, the J gene TRBJ2-2; 13 nucleotides agree with TRBD2. The CDR3 is 18 residues long. Germline values: CDR1 SGHRS, CDR2 YFSETQ. The J segment lost 6 bases and the V segment lost 4 bases, leaving 12 bases of the junction unmatched. The CDR3 reads CASSSRPTSGRAPGELFF. The CDR3 DNA sequence: TGCGCCAGCAGCAGCCGCCCCACTAGCGGGAGGGCGCCCGGGGAGCTGTTTTTT.

The V gene is TRBV28, the J gene TRBJ2-3, with 7 nucleotides matching TRBD2. V was pared by 5 bases and J by 2 bases, with 7 bases of the junction left unmatched. CDR3 length: 15 residues. Per germline, CDR1 MDHEN and CDR2 SYDVKM. The CDR3 loop is CASSPTGRTTDTQYF. DNA of the CDR3: TGTGCCAGCAGTCCTACCGGGAGGACCACAGATACGCAGTATTTT. The full variable domain, rest sourced from reference TRBV28 and TRBJ2-3, is DVKVTQSSRYLVKRTGEKVFLECVQDMDHENMFWYRQDPGLGLRLIYFSYDVKMKEKGDIPEGYSVSREKKERFSLILESASTNQTSMYLCASSPTGRTTDTQYFGPGTRLTVL.

CDR3 residues: CASSLDGTGLYEQYF. The CDR3 nucleotides are TGTGCCAGCAGCTTAGATGGGACAGGCCTATACGAGCAGTACTTC. The chain employs TRBV7-6 and TRBJ2-7, with 8 bases fitting TRBD1. V lost 1 base and J lost 4; bases outside the gene matches: 6. The CDR3 covers 15 residues. Germline V lookup: CDR1 SGHVS, CDR2 FNYEAQ. Full variable domain (missing parts from reference TRBV7-6 and TRBJ2-7): GAGVSQSPRYKVTKRGQDVALRCDPISGHVSLYWYRQALGQGPEFLTYFNYEAQQDKSGLPNDRFSAERPEGSISTLTIQRTEQRDSAMYRCASSLDGTGLYEQYFGPGTRLTVT.

The chain uses TRBV12-5 and TRBJ1-5, with 7 bases fitting TRBD1. Germline trimming cut 6 bases from V and 7 bases from J; bases unmatched to any gene: 9. The CDR3 is made up of 14 amino acids. Per the germline V gene, CDR1 is LGHNT and CDR2 is FRNRAP. The CDR3 DNA follows: TGTGCTAGTGGCCACGGTGGGACAGAGCAGCCCCAGCATTTT. Its translation: CASGHGGTEQPQHF.

The chain has TRBV4-3 and TRBJ2-1; no reliable D call. CDR1 is LGHNA and CDR2 is YSLEER in the germline V gene. Trimming cost V 4 bases and J 5 bases, with 12 bases left between them. The CDR3 runs to 14 residues. Here the CDR3 DNA reads TGCGCCAGCAGCCGTCGCGGCGGCCACAATGAGCAGTTCTTC. It yields the protein CASSRRGGHNEQFF.